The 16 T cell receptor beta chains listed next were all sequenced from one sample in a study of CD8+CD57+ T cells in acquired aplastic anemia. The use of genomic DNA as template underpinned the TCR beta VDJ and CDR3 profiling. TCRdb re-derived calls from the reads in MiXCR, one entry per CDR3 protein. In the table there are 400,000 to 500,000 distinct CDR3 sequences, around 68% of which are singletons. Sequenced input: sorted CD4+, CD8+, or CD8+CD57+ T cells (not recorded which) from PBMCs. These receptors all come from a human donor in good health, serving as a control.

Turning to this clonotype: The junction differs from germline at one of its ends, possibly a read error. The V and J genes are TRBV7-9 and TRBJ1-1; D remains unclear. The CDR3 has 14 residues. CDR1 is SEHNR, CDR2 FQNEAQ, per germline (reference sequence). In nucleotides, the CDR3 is TGTGCCAGCAGCGTTCGGACTAGCGCCTACGAGCAGTACTTT. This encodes CASSVRTSAYEQYF.

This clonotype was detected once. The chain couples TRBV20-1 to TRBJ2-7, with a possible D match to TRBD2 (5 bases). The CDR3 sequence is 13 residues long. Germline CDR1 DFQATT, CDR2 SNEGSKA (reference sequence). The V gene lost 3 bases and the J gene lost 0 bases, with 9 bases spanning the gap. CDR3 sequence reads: CSASVGSSYEQYF. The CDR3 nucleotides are TGCAGTGCTAGTGTAGGGAGCTCCTACGAGCAGTACTTC.

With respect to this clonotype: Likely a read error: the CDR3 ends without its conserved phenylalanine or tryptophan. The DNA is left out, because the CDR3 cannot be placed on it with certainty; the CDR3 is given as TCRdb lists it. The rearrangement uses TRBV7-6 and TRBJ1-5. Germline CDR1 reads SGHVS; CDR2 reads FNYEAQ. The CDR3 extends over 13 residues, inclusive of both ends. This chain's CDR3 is CASSLDPAEPTDY.

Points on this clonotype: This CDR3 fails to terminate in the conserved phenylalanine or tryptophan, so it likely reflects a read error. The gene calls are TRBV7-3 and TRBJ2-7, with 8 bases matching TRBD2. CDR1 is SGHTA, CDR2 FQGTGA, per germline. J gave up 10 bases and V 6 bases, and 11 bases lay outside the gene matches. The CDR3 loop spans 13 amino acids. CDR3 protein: CASSLRGGYEQYQ. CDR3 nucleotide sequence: TGTGCCAGCAGTTTACGGGGGGGGTATGAACAGTACCAG.

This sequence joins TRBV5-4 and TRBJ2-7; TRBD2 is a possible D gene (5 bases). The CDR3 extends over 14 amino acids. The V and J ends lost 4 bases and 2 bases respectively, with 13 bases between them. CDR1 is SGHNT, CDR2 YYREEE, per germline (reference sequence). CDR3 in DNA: TGTGCCAGCAGCCAATATTCGGGGACCTACGAGCAGTACTTC. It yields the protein CASSQYSGTYEQYF.

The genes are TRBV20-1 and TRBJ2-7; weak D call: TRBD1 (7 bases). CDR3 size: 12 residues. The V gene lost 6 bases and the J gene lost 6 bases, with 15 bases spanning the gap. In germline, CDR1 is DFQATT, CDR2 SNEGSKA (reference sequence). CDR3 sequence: CSAAGQLFEQYF. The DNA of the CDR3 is TGCAGTGCGGCGGGACAGCTCTTCGAGCAGTACTTC.

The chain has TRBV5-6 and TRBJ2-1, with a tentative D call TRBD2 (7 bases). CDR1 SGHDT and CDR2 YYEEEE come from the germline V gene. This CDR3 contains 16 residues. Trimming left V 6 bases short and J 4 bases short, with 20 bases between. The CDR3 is CASTQGSGGAYNEQFF. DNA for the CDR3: TGTGCCAGCACCCAAGGGAGTGGGGGGGCTTACAATGAGCAGTTCTTC.

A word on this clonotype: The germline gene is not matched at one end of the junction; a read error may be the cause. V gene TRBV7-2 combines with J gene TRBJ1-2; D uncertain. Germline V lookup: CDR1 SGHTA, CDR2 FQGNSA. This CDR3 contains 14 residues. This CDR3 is CASSWYSYNSPLHF. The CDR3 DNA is TGTGCCAGCAGTTGGTACTCCTATAATTCACCCCTCCACTTC.

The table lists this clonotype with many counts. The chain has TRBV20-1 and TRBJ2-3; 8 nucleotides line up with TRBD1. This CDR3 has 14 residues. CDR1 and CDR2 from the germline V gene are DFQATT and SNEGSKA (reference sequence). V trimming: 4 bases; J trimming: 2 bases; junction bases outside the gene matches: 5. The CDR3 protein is CSATEDRDTDTQYF. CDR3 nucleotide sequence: TGCAGTGCTACAGAGGACAGGGACACAGATACGCAGTATTTT.

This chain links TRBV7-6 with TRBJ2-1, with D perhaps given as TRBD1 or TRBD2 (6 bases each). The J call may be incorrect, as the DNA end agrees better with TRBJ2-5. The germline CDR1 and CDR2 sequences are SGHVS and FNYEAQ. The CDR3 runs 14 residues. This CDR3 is CASSLGGAVDTQYF. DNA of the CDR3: TGTGCCAGCAGCTTAGGGGGGGCGGTGGACACCCAGTACTTC.

This CDR3 reads CASRDAGGGATYNEQFF. CDR3 DNA: TGTGCCAGCAGGGACGCCGGCGGGGGGGCGACTTACAATGAGCAGTTCTTC. The chain combines TRBV4-2 with TRBJ2-1, with 9 bases fitting TRBD2. CDR3 length: 17 residues. Germline V lookup: CDR1 LGHNA, CDR2 YNFKEQ. Germline trimming cut 6 bases from V and 4 bases from J; bases unmatched to any gene: 13.

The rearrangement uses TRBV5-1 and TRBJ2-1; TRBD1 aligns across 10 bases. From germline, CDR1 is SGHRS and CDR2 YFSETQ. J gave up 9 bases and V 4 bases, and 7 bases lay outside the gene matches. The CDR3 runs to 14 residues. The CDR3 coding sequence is TGCGCCAGCAGCCAGACAGGGGGCAGGGGTGAGCAGTTCTTC. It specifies CASSQTGGRGEQFF.

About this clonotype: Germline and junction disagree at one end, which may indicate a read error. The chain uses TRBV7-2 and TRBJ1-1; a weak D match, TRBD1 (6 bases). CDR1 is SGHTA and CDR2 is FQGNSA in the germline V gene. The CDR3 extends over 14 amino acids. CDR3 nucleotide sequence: TGTGCCAGCAGCCTTACAACAGGGAGGAATGAAGCTTACTTT. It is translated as CASSLTTGRNEAYF.

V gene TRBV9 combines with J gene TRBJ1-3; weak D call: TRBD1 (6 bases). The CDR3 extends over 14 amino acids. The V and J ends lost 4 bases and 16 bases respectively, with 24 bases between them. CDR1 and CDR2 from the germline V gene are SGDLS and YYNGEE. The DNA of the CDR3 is TGTGCCAGCAGCTTAGTCGGACAGAGCACTGAAGCTTATTTT. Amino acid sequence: CASSLVGQSTEAYF.

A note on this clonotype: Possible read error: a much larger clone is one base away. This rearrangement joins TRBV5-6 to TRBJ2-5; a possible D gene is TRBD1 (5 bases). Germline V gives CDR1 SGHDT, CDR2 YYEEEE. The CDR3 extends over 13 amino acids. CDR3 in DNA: TGTGCCAGCAGCTTGGAGGGGCGAGAGACCCTGTACTTC. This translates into CASSLEGRETLYF.

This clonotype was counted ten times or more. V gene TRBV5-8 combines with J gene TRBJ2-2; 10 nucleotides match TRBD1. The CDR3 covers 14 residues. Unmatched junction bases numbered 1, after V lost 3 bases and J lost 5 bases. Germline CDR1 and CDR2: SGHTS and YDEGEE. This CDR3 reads CASSSGQGTGELFF. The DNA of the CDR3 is TGTGCCAGCAGCTCGGGACAGGGGACCGGGGAGCTGTTTTTT.